This TCR beta chain was retrieved from a study of a mutant IDH1 vaccine in newly diagnosed glioma. About the research overall: The first vaccination came 4-6 weeks after radiotherapy alone, or with temozolomide cycles. Radiotherapy, temozolomide, or both had been given previously, and both were given to most. Broader study findings: Top-clonotype changes in peripheral T cells seemed unrelated to pseudoprogression.

The V end lost 1 base, the J end lost 2 bases, and 10 bases lay between the germline ends. Germline CDR1 SEHNR, CDR2 FQNEAQ (reference sequence). This CDR3 is 15 amino acids long. Notes on this clone: What it recognizes is unknown.

TCRdb's table, derived via immunoSEQ multiplex PCR, lists solely in-frame clones and lacks some. Of about 64,000 clones listed, approximately 84% are singletons. Regarding time point: week 11, during vaccination. What each vaccine dose contained was 300 ug of mutant IDH1 20-mer peptide, accompanied by topical imiquimod. Diagnosis in the donors showed new WHO grade 3 or 4 astrocytomas that were IDH1-mutant and ATRX-lost. V usage is TRBV7-9 and J usage is TRBJ2-3, with unresolved D. The sequences come from PBMCs, collected from a glioma patient whose treatment included an IDH1 peptide vaccine. The receptor was isolated from a woman in her fifties or sixties with glioma. The CDR3 DNA reads as TGTGCCAGCAGCTTAGGGGCACCGTTCACAGATACGCAGTATTTT. This translates into CASSLGAPFTDTQYF.